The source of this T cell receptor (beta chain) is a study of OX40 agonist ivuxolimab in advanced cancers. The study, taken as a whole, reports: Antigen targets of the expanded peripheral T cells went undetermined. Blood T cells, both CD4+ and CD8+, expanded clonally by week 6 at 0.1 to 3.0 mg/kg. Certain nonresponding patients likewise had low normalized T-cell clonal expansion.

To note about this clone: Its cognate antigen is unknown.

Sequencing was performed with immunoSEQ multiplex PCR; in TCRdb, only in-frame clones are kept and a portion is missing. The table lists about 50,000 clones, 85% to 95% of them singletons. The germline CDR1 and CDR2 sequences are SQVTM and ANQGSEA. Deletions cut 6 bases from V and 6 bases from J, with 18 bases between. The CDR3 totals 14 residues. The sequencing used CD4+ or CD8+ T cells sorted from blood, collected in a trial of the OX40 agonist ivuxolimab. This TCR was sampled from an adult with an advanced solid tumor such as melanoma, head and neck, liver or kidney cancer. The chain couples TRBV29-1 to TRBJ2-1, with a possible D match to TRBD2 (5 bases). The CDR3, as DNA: TGCAGCGTCCCAGTCCAGCGGTGGACCAATGAGCAGTTCTTC. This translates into CSVPVQRWTNEQFF.